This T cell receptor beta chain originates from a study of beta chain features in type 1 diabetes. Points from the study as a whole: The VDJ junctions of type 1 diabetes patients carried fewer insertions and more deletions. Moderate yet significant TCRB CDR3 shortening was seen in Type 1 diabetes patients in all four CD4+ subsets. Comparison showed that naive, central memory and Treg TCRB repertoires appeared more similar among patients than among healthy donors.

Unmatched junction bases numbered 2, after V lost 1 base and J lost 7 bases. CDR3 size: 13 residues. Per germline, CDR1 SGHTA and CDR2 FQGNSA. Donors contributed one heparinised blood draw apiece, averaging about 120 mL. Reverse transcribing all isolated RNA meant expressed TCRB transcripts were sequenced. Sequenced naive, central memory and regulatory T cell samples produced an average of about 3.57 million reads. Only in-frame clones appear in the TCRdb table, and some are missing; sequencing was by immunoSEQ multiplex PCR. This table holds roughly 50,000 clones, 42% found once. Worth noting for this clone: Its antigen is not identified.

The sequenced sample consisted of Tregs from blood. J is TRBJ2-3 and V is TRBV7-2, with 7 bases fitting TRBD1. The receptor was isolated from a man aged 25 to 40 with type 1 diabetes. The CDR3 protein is CASSLEDRHTQYF. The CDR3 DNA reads TGTGCCAGCAGCTTAGAGGACAGGCATACGCAGTATTTT. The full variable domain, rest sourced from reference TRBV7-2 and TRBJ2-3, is GAGVSQSPSNKVTEKGKDVELRCDPISGHTALYWYRQSLGQGLEFLIYFQGNSAPDKSGLPSDRFSAERTGGSVSTLTIQRTQQEDSAVYLCASSLEDRHTQYFGPGTRLTVL.